This TCR beta chain was retrieved from a study of cytomegalovirus exposure and HLA in healthy donors. Study conclusions and caveats: Follow-up analysis seemed to connect common viral pathogens with several of the most significant clusters identified.

A note on this clone: Its antigen is not identified.

CDR3 length: 14 residues. V dropped 9 bases and J dropped 5; count of bases not matched to a gene: 7. Germline lookup yields CDR1 SNHLY and CDR2 FYNNEI. Amplification used 60 Vbeta primers and 13 Jbeta primers. The protocol was immunoSEQ multiplex PCR, while the TCRdb copy is restricted to in-frame clones and leaves out a portion. The sample yields 140,000 to 150,000 clones, around 84% seen once. The sequenced sample consisted of PBMCs. The chain links TRBV2 to TRBJ2-3, with 11 bases that match TRBD2. The TCR sequence derives from a boy younger than 10 in good health and CMV-seronegative. The CDR3 spells CASRLAGRGDTQYF. CDR3 DNA: TGTGCCAGTCGACTAGCGGGGCGGGGAGATACGCAGTATTTT. The variable domain in full, completed from reference TRBV2 and TRBJ2-3, reads EPEVTQTPSHQVTQMGQEVILRCVPISNHLYFYWYRQILGQKVEFLVSFYNNEISEKSEIFDDQFSVERPDGSNFTLKIRSTKLEDSAMYFCASRLAGRGDTQYFGPGTRLTVL.